These 29 T cell receptor beta chains were sequenced from one sample in a study of cytomegalovirus exposure and HLA in healthy donors. Primers: 60 Vbeta forward and 13 Jbeta reverse. Sequenced by immunoSEQ multiplex PCR; TCRdb stores in-frame clones only, minus some. The data contain about 170,000 clones, about 80% of them singletons. What was sequenced was PBMCs. The source of these receptors is a man aged 35-49 years in good health and CMV-seropositive.

This clone was recorded a few times. This rearrangement joins TRBV7-9 to TRBJ1-2; TRBD1 aligns across 7 bases. Trimming cost V 5 bases and J 2 bases; bases outside gene matches: 5. CDR1 SEHNR and CDR2 FQNEAQ come from the germline V gene (reference sequence). This CDR3 has 14 residues. The CDR3 nucleotides are TGTGCCAGCAGCCTAGAGACAGGGAACTATGGCTACACCTTC. Encoded protein: CASSLETGNYGYTF.

This clone appeared a single time. The V gene is TRBV28, the J gene TRBJ2-7; perhaps TRBD1 as D (6 bases). The CDR3 extends over 13 amino acids. Germline V gene lookup returns CDR1 MDHEN and CDR2 SYDVKM. Deletions cut 5 bases from V and 6 bases from J, with 14 bases between. The CDR3 sequence is CASSPHRTVEQYF. The CDR3 coding sequence is TGTGCCAGCAGTCCCCATAGGACAGTCGAGCAGTACTTC.

The chain carries TRBV9 and TRBJ1-1; possibly TRBD1 for D (5 bases). Germline V lookup: CDR1 SGDLS, CDR2 YYNGEE. The CDR3 runs to 14 residues. Between the trimmed V and J ends, which lost 7 bases and 1 base, there was a span of 14 bases. The CDR3: CASSKGWTNTEAFF. As DNA, the CDR3 is TGTGCCAGCTCTAAGGGGTGGACGAACACTGAAGCTTTCTTT.

This chain links TRBV2 with TRBJ2-5; weak D call: TRBD2 (6 bases). Trimming pared 10 bases from V and 5 bases from J, leaving 23 bases between. The CDR3 is 15 residues long. The germline CDR1 and CDR2 sequences are SNHLY and FYNNEI. The CDR3 DNA is TGTGCCACCCCCGGGACTTCTACTCCTCGGGAGACCCAGTACTTC. It codes for CATPGTSTPRETQYF.

As to this clone: The sample has other DNA sequences that encode this CDR3 too. This chain uses TRBV9 with TRBJ2-2; TRBD2 matches at 14 bases. This CDR3 is 16 amino acids long. V shed 0 bases and J 5 bases; nucleotides not matched to a gene: 0. Germline V gene lookup returns CDR1 SGDLS and CDR2 YYNGEE. CDR3 protein: CASSVGTSGRTGELFF. The CDR3 nucleotides read TGTGCCAGCAGCGTAGGGACTAGCGGGAGGACCGGGGAGCTGTTTTTT. The full variable domain, its missing parts supplied by reference TRBV9 and TRBJ2-2, is DSGVTQTPKHLITATGQRVTLRCSPRSGDLSVYWYQQSLDQGLQFLIQYYNGEERAKGNILERFSAQQFPDLHSELNLSSLELGDSALYFCASSVGTSGRTGELFFGEGSRLTVL.

The genes are TRBV5-4 and TRBJ2-3; a weak D match, TRBD2 (5 bases). Germline CDR1 reads SGHNT; CDR2 reads YYREEE (reference sequence). V lost 4 bases and J 2 bases, leaving 20 bases between the germline ends. The CDR3 spans 17 residues. CDR3 protein: CASSPSGRATPTDTQYF. The CDR3 region has the DNA TGTGCCAGCAGCCCTTCGGGGAGAGCCACCCCCACAGATACGCAGTATTTT.

This chain links TRBV6-6 with TRBJ1-3; no firm D call. Per germline, CDR1 MNHNY and CDR2 SVGAGI (reference sequence). This CDR3 spans 12 amino acids. Trimming cost V 8 bases and J 4 bases, with 9 bases left between them. DNA for the CDR3: TGTGCCAGCCAAGAACACGGAAACACCATATATTTT. Its protein is CASQEHGNTIYF.

The chain has TRBV6-4 and TRBJ1-2; TRBD1 aligns across 9 bases. Germline CDR1 reads MRHNA; CDR2 reads SNTAGT. V was pared by 5 bases and J by 5 bases, with 9 bases of the junction left unmatched. The CDR3 loop spans 15 amino acids. CDR3 nucleotides: TGTGCCAGCAGTCCCACAGGGGGCGAATTTTATGGCTACACCTTC. It is translated as CASSPTGGEFYGYTF.

The chain joins TRBV7-2 to TRBJ2-3, with TRBD2 matching over 7 bases. Unmatched junction bases numbered 11, after V lost 3 bases and J lost 2 bases. The CDR3 consists of 17 residues. CDR1 is SGHTA, CDR2 FQGNSA, per germline. CDR3 DNA sequence: TGTGCCAGCAGCTTGGGGGAAGCGGGGCGATTCACAGATACGCAGTATTTT. Residues: CASSLGEAGRFTDTQYF.

CDR3 DNA sequence: TGTGCCAGCAGCTTAATGGGGAGAAATGAGCAGTTCTTC. Protein: CASSLMGRNEQFF. The chain couples TRBV7-2 to TRBJ2-1; a weak D match, TRBD2 (5 bases). The CDR3 length is 13 residues. Trimming removed 2 bases at V and 7 bases at J, with 9 bases between. In germline, CDR1 is SGHTA, CDR2 FQGNSA.

The chain couples TRBV2 to TRBJ2-7; 10 bases map to TRBD1. Germline-derived CDR1 and CDR2 are SNHLY and FYNNEI. Unmatched junction bases numbered 8, after V lost 7 bases and J lost 2 bases. The CDR3 is made up of 15 amino acids. Written as DNA, the CDR3 is TGTGCCAGCACCTTCTCGGACAGGGGGGCCTACGAGCAGTACTTC. Protein product: CASTFSDRGAYEQYF.

The V and J genes are TRBV7-2 and TRBJ2-7; D might be TRBD1 (5 bases). V lost 1 base and J lost 0, with 7 bases in between. CDR3 length: 14 residues. Germline V lookup: CDR1 SGHTA, CDR2 FQGNSA. The CDR3 reads CASSLDQGSYEQYF. Here the CDR3 DNA reads TGTGCCAGCAGCTTAGACCAGGGCTCCTACGAGCAGTACTTC.

The chain has TRBV28 and TRBJ2-5, with 7 nucleotides matching TRBD2. V shed 5 bases, J shed 5 bases, and the junction held 5 bases outside the gene matches. Germline V gene lookup returns CDR1 MDHEN and CDR2 SYDVKM. The CDR3 has 13 amino acids. CDR3 loop: CASSPVGGETQYF. DNA for the CDR3: TGTGCCAGCAGTCCAGTGGGGGGGGAGACCCAGTACTTC.

The chain uses TRBV28 and TRBJ1-2; D is possibly TRBD1 (6 bases). The germline gives CDR1 MDHEN, CDR2 SYDVKM. Between the trimmed V and J ends, which lost 8 bases and 4 bases, there was a span of 11 bases. The CDR3 spans 12 residues. The CDR3 DNA reads as TGTGCCAGCCTGGGCAGGGGCTATGGCTACACCTTC. Protein sequence: CASLGRGYGYTF.

This clone appeared a single time. The chain carries TRBV14 and TRBJ2-3; TRBD2 matches 12 bases. CDR3 length: 16 amino acids. Germline V CDR1 and CDR2: SGHDN, FVKESK. J lost 1 base, V lost 1 base, and 0 bases had no gene match. CDR3 nucleotide sequence: TGTGCCAGCAGCCAAGGACTAGCGGGAGGCACAGATACGCAGTATTTT. Its protein product is CASSQGLAGGTDTQYF. The variable domain in full, with the rest retrieved from reference TRBV14 and TRBJ2-3, is EAGVTQFPSHSVIEKGQTVTLRCDPISGHDNLYWYRRVMGKEIKFLLHFVKESKQDESGMPNNRFLAERTGGTYSTLKVQPAELEDSGVYFCASSQGLAGGTDTQYFGPGTRLTVL.

The chain employs TRBV6-1 and TRBJ2-1; TRBD1 matches at 9 bases. CDR3 length: 20 residues. The V and J ends lost 4 bases and 4 bases, in that order; junction bases with no gene match: 20. Germline V gene data show CDR1 as MNHNS and CDR2 as SASEGT. The CDR3 DNA sequence: TGTGCCAGCAGTGGAACGACAGGGGGATCGGGGCGGCAGAGTTACAATGAGCAGTTCTTC. Translated: CASSGTTGGSGRQSYNEQFF.

This clone was recorded only once. The chain joins TRBV27 to TRBJ2-7, with unresolved D. The CDR3 is 15 amino acids. V gave up 6 bases and J gave up 3 bases, with 18 bases separating them. Germline-derived CDR1 and CDR2 are MNHEY and SMNVEV (reference sequence). The DNA of the CDR3 is TGTGCCAGCAGCCAACACTACGGGTCTTTCTACGAGCAGTACTTC. Protein: CASSQHYGSFYEQYF.

This sequence joins TRBV28 and TRBJ1-1, with TRBD1 matching over 8 bases. This CDR3 comprises 13 residues. Per germline, CDR1 MDHEN and CDR2 SYDVKM. The V segment lost 6 bases and the J segment 3 bases; nucleotides outside the gene matches: 3. The CDR3 protein is CASRIRGHTEAFF. CDR3 bases: TGTGCCAGCAGGATCAGGGGGCACACTGAAGCTTTCTTT.

This clone showed up just a few times. V is TRBV6-5 and J is TRBJ2-3; D might be TRBD2 (6 bases). The V end was cut by 0 bases, the J end by 1 base, with 11 bases between. Germline CDR1 and CDR2: MNHEY and SVGAGI. This CDR3 region has 16 residues. CDR3 sequence reads: CASSYSAGMGTDTQYF. CDR3 coding DNA: TGTGCCAGCAGTTACTCGGCGGGAATGGGCACAGATACGCAGTATTTT.

As for this clone: The junction departs from germline at one end; a sequencing error may be responsible. The genes are TRBV27 and TRBJ2-6, with D possibly TRBD1 on 5 matching bases. CDR3 length: 14 residues. Germline V gene data show CDR1 as MNHEY and CDR2 as SMNVEV (reference sequence). CDR3 region: CASSLDSGANGLTF. CDR3 nucleotides: TGTGCCAGCAGTTTAGACAGTGGGGCCAACGGCCTGACTTTC. Combining the CDR3 with reference TRBV27 and TRBJ2-6 gives the whole variable domain EAQVTQNPRYLITVTGKKLTVTCSQNMNHEYMSWYRQDPGLGLRQIYYSMNVEVTDKGDVPEGYKVSRKEKRNFPLILESPSPNQTSLYFCASSLDSGANGLTFGAGSRLTVL.

The V gene is TRBV5-1, the J gene TRBJ1-6; 10 bases are a match to TRBD1. This CDR3 is 15 amino acids long. Looked up from germline, CDR1 is SGHRS and CDR2 is YFSETQ. V was clipped by 5 bases and J by 10 bases; unmatched bases: 9. The CDR3 here is CASRPSGTGASPLHF. Here the CDR3 DNA reads TGCGCCAGCAGGCCTAGCGGGACAGGGGCATCACCCCTCCACTTT.

The chain carries TRBV19 and TRBJ1-5; D uncertain. This CDR3 has 12 amino acids. The V end was cut by 7 bases, the J end by 5 bases, with 9 bases between. In germline, CDR1 is LNHDA, CDR2 SQIVND (reference sequence). Here the CDR3 DNA reads TGTGCCAGTAAAGAGAGAGATCAGCCCCAGCATTTT. It specifies CASKERDQPQHF.

Here the CDR3 reads CASSLGGIYEQYF. In DNA form, the CDR3 reads TGTGCCAGCAGCTTGGGAGGGATCTACGAGCAGTACTTC. The chain carries TRBV5-6 and TRBJ2-7; TRBD2 might be the D (5 bases). V lost 0 bases and J lost 3, with 7 bases in between. The CDR3 consists of 13 residues. Germline lookup yields CDR1 SGHDT and CDR2 YYEEEE.

This clone appeared a single time. CDR3 protein: CASSLAPAGKETQYF. The CDR3 nucleotides are TGCGCCAGCAGCTTGGCCCCTGCGGGAAAAGAGACCCAGTACTTC. This chain links TRBV5-1 with TRBJ2-5; D is possibly TRBD2 (6 bases). Trimming left V 0 bases short and J 3 bases short, with 12 bases between. This CDR3 is built from 15 residues. Germline V lookup: CDR1 SGHRS, CDR2 YFSETQ.

The V gene is TRBV5-1, the J gene TRBJ2-7; 8 nucleotides line up with TRBD1. In germline, CDR1 is SGHRS, CDR2 YFSETQ. The CDR3 is 17 residues long. The V segment lost 0 bases and the J segment 2 bases; nucleotides outside the gene matches: 10. CDR3 bases: TGCGCCAGCAGCTTGGAAATCAATCGGGACAGGACCTACGAGCAGTACTTC. Its protein is CASSLEINRDRTYEQYF.

The CDR3 region has the DNA TGCGCCAGCAGCTCCAGCGGGAGTCTGGGAGAGACCCAGTACTTC. It specifies CASSSSGSLGETQYF. V and J are TRBV5-1 and TRBJ2-5; the match to TRBD2 covers 8 bases. Germline CDR1 is SGHRS and CDR2 is YFSETQ. CDR3 length: 15 residues. Germline trimming cut 3 bases from V and 4 bases from J; bases unmatched to any gene: 8.

The gene calls are TRBV19 and TRBJ1-5; D is possibly TRBD1 (5 bases). Trimming took off 3 bases at V and 2 bases at J, with 11 bases between the two ends. The CDR3 covers 15 residues. Per germline, CDR1 LNHDA and CDR2 SQIVND (reference sequence). This CDR3 reads CASSIQGPGNQPQHF. CDR3 DNA: TGTGCCAGTAGTATTCAGGGTCCGGGCAATCAGCCCCAGCATTTT. Together with reference TRBV19 and TRBJ1-5, the CDR3 gives the full variable domain: DGGITQSPKYLFRKEGQNVTLSCEQNLNHDAMYWYRQDPGQGLRLIYYSQIVNDFQKGDIAEGYSVSREKKESFPLTVTSAQKNPTAFYLCASSIQGPGNQPQHFGDGTRLSIL.

The rearrangement uses TRBV7-9 and TRBJ2-7; maybe TRBD1 (5 bases). Trimming shortened V by 0 bases and J by 6 bases, and 12 bases separated the two germline ends. The length of the CDR3 is 14 residues. Germline CDR1 reads SEHNR; CDR2 reads FQNEAQ (reference sequence). The CDR3 DNA is TGTGCCAGCAGCTTAGCCGGCAGGGTCTCCGAGCAGTACTTC. Translation: CASSLAGRVSEQYF.

The V gene is TRBV5-8, the J gene TRBJ1-2; D gene uncertain. Trimming left V 4 bases short and J 0 bases short, with 7 bases between. The germline CDR1 and CDR2 sequences are SGHTS and YDEGEE. The CDR3 runs 13 residues. The CDR3 here is CASSKASNYGYTF. Here the CDR3 DNA reads TGTGCCAGCAGCAAAGCTTCTAACTATGGCTACACCTTC.